These 18 T cell receptor beta chains originate from one sample sequenced in a study of T cells after yellow fever vaccination. In TCRdb, the 5' RACE reads were re-called with MiXCR into one record per CDR3 protein. Of about 210,000 distinct CDR3 sequences listed, over 6.5% are singletons. Source: CD4+ T cells sorted from PBMCs, taken on the day of the yellow fever booster vaccination. All receptors come from a man aged 25 to 45 who received the YFV17D yellow fever vaccine.

The chain is built from TRBV14 and TRBJ1-1; D remains unclear. Germline lookup yields CDR1 SGHDN and CDR2 FVKESK. V lost 1 base and J lost 0, with 9 bases in between. The CDR3 extends over 15 amino acids. The CDR3 here is CASSQVRQMNTEAFF. The DNA for the CDR3 is TGTGCCAGCAGCCAAGTAAGGCAGATGAACACTGAAGCTTTCTTT.

This clonotype was seen many times. The V gene is TRBV6-2 or TRBV6-3, the J gene TRBJ1-1; D possibly corresponds to TRBD1 (5 bases). The V gene lost 0 bases and the J gene lost 0 bases, with 11 bases spanning the gap. CDR1 and CDR2 (germline): MNHEY, SVGEGT. The CDR3 runs 16 residues. The CDR3 bases are TGTGCCAGCAGTTACTCGGGACGGGTAATGAACACTGAAGCTTTCTTT. It codes for CASSYSGRVMNTEAFF.

The sample holds many counts of this clonotype. This chain uses TRBV5-1 with TRBJ2-5; 7 bases align to TRBD2. V lost 4 bases to trimming and J lost 5 bases; unmatched junction nucleotides: 11. Germline lookup yields CDR1 SGHRS and CDR2 YFSETQ. The CDR3 sequence is 15 residues long. Here the CDR3 DNA reads TGCGCCAGCAGCCCGGCGGCGGGAGTTACTGAGACCCAGTACTTC. Translation gives CASSPAAGVTETQYF.

This clonotype appeared a few times. This chain links TRBV3-1 with TRBJ1-5; D possibly corresponds to TRBD1 (5 bases). The CDR3 runs 15 residues. Trimming left V 1 base short and J 6 bases short, with 13 bases between. Germline V gene lookup returns CDR1 LGHDT and CDR2 YNNKEL (reference sequence). The CDR3 is CASSQVPGGSQPQHF. CDR3 in DNA: TGTGCCAGCAGCCAAGTCCCCGGGGGGTCTCAGCCCCAGCATTTT.

Notes on this clonotype: Compared with germline, one end of the junction differs, possibly owing to a read error. The rearrangement joins TRBV19 to TRBJ2-2; D is perhaps TRBD1 (5 bases). CDR1 is LNHDA, CDR2 SQIVND, per germline (reference sequence). The CDR3 covers 13 residues. This CDR3 is CASSRQNTVELFF. The CDR3 coding sequence is TGTGCCAGTAGTAGACAGAACACCGTGGAGCTGTTTTTT.

This clonotype was seen more than once but under ten times. The J gene is TRBJ2-4, the V gene TRBV18, with D uncertain. The CDR3 has 15 residues. V lost 3 bases and J 0 bases, leaving 9 bases between the germline ends. Germline V CDR1 and CDR2: KGHSH, LQKENI. The CDR3 reads CASSPNSEAKNIQYF. The CDR3 bases are TGTGCCAGCTCACCCAATTCTGAAGCCAAAAACATTCAGTACTTC.

This clonotype showed up many times. The CDR3 spells CASEGQTYEQYF. The CDR3 region has the DNA TGTGCCAGCGAGGGGCAGACCTACGAGCAGTACTTC. The V call is TRBV6-2 or TRBV6-3, the J call TRBJ2-7, with D possibly called TRBD1 or TRBD2 (5 bases each). V gave up 8 bases and J gave up 2 bases, with 10 bases separating them. Germline CDR1 and CDR2: MNHEY and SVGEGT. The CDR3 is 12 residues long.

The rearrangement uses TRBV6-2 or TRBV6-3 and TRBJ2-7; the D gene could be TRBD1 or TRBD2 (5 bases each). The germline V and J ends were trimmed by 6 bases and 2 bases, with 17 bases remaining between them. The germline CDR1 and CDR2 sequences are MNHEY and SVGEGT. The CDR3 is 15 residues long. The DNA of the CDR3 is TGTGCCAGCAGGGTTGTCGGGACGGCCACCTACGAGCAGTACTTC. Its translation: CASRVVGTATYEQYF.

Many counts were recorded for this clonotype. The DNA for the CDR3 is TGTGCCAGCTCGCCGCCCAAGCGGGAGTACGCAGATACGCAGTATTTT. This sequence encodes CASSPPKREYADTQYF. V usage is TRBV18 and J usage is TRBJ2-3; TRBD2 aligns across 8 bases. The CDR3 extends over 16 amino acids. After removal of 6 bases from V and 4 bases from J, the junction contained 12 bases not matched to a gene. Germline lookup yields CDR1 KGHSH and CDR2 LQKENI.

This clonotype was seen a few times. The chain combines TRBV12-3 or TRBV12-4 with TRBJ1-1; D uncertain. Trimming took 2 bases from V and 8 from J, leaving 9 bases between them. CDR3 length equals 12 residues. The CDR3 protein is CASSLSGREAFF. CDR3 sequence (DNA): TGTGCCAGCAGTTTATCCGGGCGGGAAGCTTTCTTT.

This clonotype was seen ten or more times. The CDR3 DNA reads as TGTGCCAGCAGCCAAGTTACGAGGACAGATACGCAGTATTTT. As protein: CASSQVTRTDTQYF. The rearrangement links TRBV14 to TRBJ2-3; D is uncertain. Trimming pared 1 base from V and 3 bases from J, leaving 8 bases between. The CDR3 spans 14 residues. The V gene's germline CDR1 is SGHDN and CDR2 FVKESK.

This clonotype was seen many times. The genes are TRBV5-5 and TRBJ2-3, with a weak D call TRBD2 (5 bases). Trimming removed 5 bases at V and 6 bases at J, with 22 bases between. CDR1 and CDR2 from the germline V gene are SGHKS and YYEKEE (reference sequence). The CDR3 totals 16 residues. Here the CDR3 DNA reads TGTGCCAGCAGGCCAACACTAGGTTCCAGAGGGGATACGCAGTATTTT. This translates into CASRPTLGSRGDTQYF.

This clonotype was recorded a few times. The chain joins TRBV11-2 to TRBJ2-3; a weak D match, TRBD1 (7 bases). V gave up 5 bases and J gave up 0 bases, with 18 bases separating them. The length of the CDR3 is 17 residues. From germline, CDR1 is SGHAT and CDR2 FQNNGV. CDR3 in amino acids: CASSSLPQGGSTDTQYF. Here the CDR3 DNA reads TGTGCCAGCAGCAGCCTACCTCAGGGGGGAAGCACAGATACGCAGTATTTT.

CDR3 DNA sequence: TGCGCCAGCAGCAACGGACTAGCGGGAAGTCGCAATGAGCAGTTCTTC. Its translation: CASSNGLAGSRNEQFF. This chain connects TRBV5-1 to TRBJ2-1; 12 bases are a match to TRBD2. Germline V gives CDR1 SGHRS, CDR2 YFSETQ. The CDR3 runs to 16 residues. V shed 4 bases, J shed 6 bases, and the junction held 8 bases outside the gene matches.

The rearrangement uses TRBV12-3 or TRBV12-4 and TRBJ1-4, with 8 bases identical to TRBD1. The length of the CDR3 is 14 residues. J lost 8 bases, V lost 6 bases, and 8 bases had no gene match. The CDR3 nucleotides read TGTGCCAGCAGATCAGGGGGCTCGGAAGAAAAACTGTTTTTT. Encoded protein: CASRSGGSEEKLFF.

This rearrangement joins TRBV3-1 to TRBJ2-1; D possibly uses TRBD1 or TRBD2 (5 bases each). The CDR3 loop spans 20 amino acids. V dropped 0 bases and J dropped 3 bases, with 24 bases sitting between them. Germline V gene lookup returns CDR1 LGHDT and CDR2 YNNKEL (reference sequence). CDR3 DNA sequence: TGTGCCAGCAGCCAAGATGGAACCGGGACCTCCCTTCGTATCTACAATGAGCAGTTCTTC. Protein sequence: CASSQDGTGTSLRIYNEQFF.

This clonotype was seen ten or more times. This rearrangement joins TRBV5-1 to TRBJ2-5; 10 bases match TRBD1. Germline CDR1 is SGHRS and CDR2 is YFSETQ. The length of the CDR3 is 15 residues. V gave up 4 bases and J gave up 3 bases; unmatched junction bases: 6. The CDR3 reads CASSTAGTGEETQYF. The CDR3 nucleotides are TGCGCCAGCAGCACGGCCGGGACAGGGGAAGAGACCCAGTACTTC.

This clonotype appeared many times. The chain joins TRBV5-1 to TRBJ2-7, with D unclear. Germline V gene data show CDR1 as SGHRS and CDR2 as YFSETQ. With 5 bases removed from V and 7 bases from J, the gap between germline ends came to 19 bases. The CDR3 is made up of 14 amino acids. CDR3 protein: CASSGATHLREQYF. The CDR3 coding sequence is TGCGCCAGCAGTGGCGCGACTCACTTACGAGAGCAGTACTTC.